Listed below are T cell receptor beta chains from one sample, sequenced in a study of cytomegalovirus exposure and HLA in healthy donors. TCRdb's copy holds only in-frame clones and misses some; the assay was immunoSEQ multiplex PCR. Altogether 150,000 or so clones are present, 80% being singletons, with the ten largest covering around an eighth. The sample taken for sequencing was PBMCs. All receptors come from a woman between 40 and 50 years old in good health and CMV-seronegative. CDR3s include the opening cysteine and the closing phenylalanine or tryptophan. D genes are given only for firm matches. The size entry is marked missing in some rows and otherwise reads once, few, many or a size class.

cdr3_aa: CASSLGTRGSYEQYF; cdr3_nt: TGTGCCAGCAGCTTAGGAACAAGGGGCTCCTACGAGCAGTACTTC; d_call: .; clone_size: .; v_call: TRBV11-2; j_call: TRBJ2-7
cdr3_aa: CASSPLPVGGGLTEAFF; cdr3_nt: TGTGCCAGCTCACCACTTCCCGTCGGGGGGGGCCTCACTGAAGCTTTCTTT; d_call: .; clone_size: once; v_call: TRBV18; j_call: TRBJ1-1
cdr3_aa: CASSFGGLLPGAKNIQYF; cdr3_nt: TGTGCCAGCAGCTTCGGGGGGCTCCTCCCCGGAGCCAAAAACATTCAGTACTTC; d_call: .; clone_size: .; v_call: TRBV13; j_call: TRBJ2-4
cdr3_aa: CASSFLAGSTGELFF; cdr3_nt: TGCGCCAGCAGCTTTCTAGCGGGGTCGACCGGGGAGCTGTTTTTT; d_call: TRBD2; clone_size: .; v_call: TRBV5-1; j_call: TRBJ2-2
cdr3_aa: CASSLDRANTEAFF; cdr3_nt: TGCGCCAGCTCCCTCGACAGGGCGAACACTGAAGCTTTCTTT; d_call: TRBD1; clone_size: .; v_call: TRBV4-3; j_call: TRBJ1-1
cdr3_aa: CASSEAQQGWAFF; cdr3_nt: TGTGCCAGCAGTGAAGCCCAACAGGGGTGGGCTTTCTTT; d_call: TRBD1; clone_size: few; v_call: TRBV6-1; j_call: TRBJ1-1
cdr3_aa: CASSEEAKAGKLFF; cdr3_nt: TGTGCCAGCAGTGAAGAGGCGAAGGCAGGGAAACTGTTTTTT; d_call: .; clone_size: .; v_call: TRBV6-1; j_call: TRBJ1-4
cdr3_aa: CASSFIGNNRNTEAFF; cdr3_nt: TGCGCCAGCAGCTTTATCGGGAACAACAGGAACACTGAAGCTTTCTTT; d_call: .; clone_size: .; v_call: TRBV5-1; j_call: TRBJ1-1
cdr3_aa: CASSLRRGNTIYF; cdr3_nt: TGTGCCAGCAGTTTAAGGAGGGGAAACACCATATATTTT; d_call: .; clone_size: .; v_call: TRBV28; j_call: TRBJ1-3
cdr3_aa: CASRGTGDTGELFF; cdr3_nt: TGTGCCAGCAGGGGGACAGGGGACACCGGGGAGCTGTTTTTT; d_call: TRBD1; clone_size: few; v_call: TRBV6-4; j_call: TRBJ2-2
cdr3_aa: CASSSQGTTNEKLFF; cdr3_nt: TGTGCCAGCAGCTCACAGGGGACAACTAATGAAAAACTGTTTTTT; d_call: TRBD1; clone_size: .; v_call: TRBV7-9; j_call: TRBJ1-4
cdr3_aa: CASSPGTSLPGELFF; cdr3_nt: TGTGCCAGCAGCCCGGGGACTAGCCTACCGGGGGAGCTGTTTTTT; d_call: TRBD2; clone_size: .; v_call: TRBV5-4; j_call: TRBJ2-2
cdr3_aa: CASSEEGDYGYTF; cdr3_nt: TGTGCCAGCAGTGAAGAGGGGGACTATGGCTACACCTTC; d_call: .; clone_size: .; v_call: TRBV2; j_call: TRBJ1-2
cdr3_aa: CASSKTGGPDTQYF; cdr3_nt: TGTGCCAGCAGCAAGACGGGAGGGCCAGATACGCAGTATTTT; d_call: TRBD2; clone_size: .; v_call: TRBV9; j_call: TRBJ2-3
cdr3_aa: CASSHRDKVLGGYTF; cdr3_nt: TGTGCCAGCTCCCACCGGGACAAGGTCTTAGGGGGCTACACCTTC; d_call: .; clone_size: .; v_call: TRBV18; j_call: TRBJ1-2
cdr3_aa: CASRSGGDGQPQHF; cdr3_nt: TGTGCCAGCAGATCAGGGGGCGATGGACAGCCCCAGCATTTT; d_call: TRBD1; clone_size: .; v_call: TRBV28; j_call: TRBJ1-5
cdr3_aa: CAISSGRIDEQFF; cdr3_nt: TGTGCCATCTCCAGCGGGAGAATCGATGAGCAGTTCTTC; d_call: TRBD2; clone_size: .; v_call: TRBV10-3; j_call: TRBJ2-1
cdr3_aa: CASSEGLAGSTDTQYF; cdr3_nt: TGTGCCAGCAGCGAGGGACTAGCGGGAAGCACAGATACGCAGTATTTT; d_call: TRBD2; clone_size: .; v_call: TRBV9; j_call: TRBJ2-3
cdr3_aa: CASSYPSRRDNEQFF; cdr3_nt: TGTGCCAGCAGTTACCCCTCGCGGAGGGACAATGAGCAGTTCTTC; d_call: .; clone_size: .; v_call: TRBV6-6; j_call: TRBJ2-1
cdr3_aa: CASSPGTSGWLVNEQFF; cdr3_nt: TGCGCCAGCAGCCCCGGGACTAGCGGGTGGCTTGTCAATGAGCAGTTCTTC; d_call: TRBD2; clone_size: .; v_call: TRBV5-1; j_call: TRBJ2-1
cdr3_aa: CASSLGGFTDTQYF; cdr3_nt: TGTGCCAGCAGCTTAGGAGGGTTCACAGATACGCAGTATTTT; d_call: .; clone_size: .; v_call: TRBV11-2; j_call: TRBJ2-3
cdr3_aa: CAWSLSRNTEAFF; cdr3_nt: TGTGCCTGGAGTCTTAGTCGGAACACTGAAGCTTTCTTT; d_call: .; clone_size: .; v_call: TRBV30; j_call: TRBJ1-1
cdr3_aa: CASSSTRGGGELFF; cdr3_nt: TGTGCCAGCAGCTCCACAAGGGGGGGCGGGGAGCTGTTTTTT; d_call: .; clone_size: .; v_call: TRBV7-2; j_call: TRBJ2-2
cdr3_aa: CASSPGGARSYEQYF; cdr3_nt: TGTGCCAGCAGTCCAGGGGGCGCGCGGTCCTACGAGCAGTACTTC; d_call: TRBD1; clone_size: .; v_call: TRBV2; j_call: TRBJ2-7
cdr3_aa: CASSLVGTYEQYF; cdr3_nt: TGTGCCAGCAGTTTGGTCGGTACCTACGAGCAGTACTTC; d_call: .; clone_size: .; v_call: TRBV28; j_call: TRBJ2-7
cdr3_aa: CASFRGVENTGELFF; cdr3_nt: TGTGCCAGCTTCAGAGGAGTGGAAAACACCGGGGAGCTGTTTTTT; d_call: .; clone_size: .; v_call: TRBV6-5; j_call: TRBJ2-2
cdr3_aa: CASRQRSGDGQPQHF; cdr3_nt: TGTGCCAGCAGACAGAGGTCAGGGGATGGTCAGCCCCAGCATTTT; d_call: .; clone_size: .; v_call: TRBV2; j_call: TRBJ1-5
cdr3_aa: CASSLNSYEQYF; cdr3_nt: TGTGCCAGCAGTTTAAACAGCTACGAGCAGTACTTC; d_call: .; clone_size: .; v_call: TRBV28; j_call: TRBJ2-7
cdr3_aa: CASSQGTPGHSPLHF; cdr3_nt: TGCGCCAGCAGCCAAGGCACCCCGGGACACTCACCCCTCCACTTT; d_call: .; clone_size: .; v_call: TRBV4-3; j_call: TRBJ1-6
cdr3_aa: CASSLSSGAASGELFF; cdr3_nt: TGTGCCAGCAGCTTAAGTAGCGGGGCCGCCTCCGGGGAGCTGTTTTTT; d_call: TRBD2; clone_size: .; v_call: TRBV7-3; j_call: TRBJ2-2
cdr3_aa: CASSIGRDRSYEQYF; cdr3_nt: TGTGCCAGTAGTATTGGCCGGGACAGGTCCTACGAGCAGTACTTC; d_call: TRBD1; clone_size: .; v_call: TRBV19; j_call: TRBJ2-7
cdr3_aa: CASRIPPGVHSGANGLTF; cdr3_nt: TGTGCCAGCAGGATACCCCCGGGAGTCCACTCTGGGGCCAACGGCCTGACTTTC; d_call: .; clone_size: .; v_call: TRBV28; j_call: TRBJ2-6
cdr3_aa: CSVWTSGVNEQFF; cdr3_nt: TGCAGCGTCTGGACTAGCGGGGTAAATGAGCAGTTCTTC; d_call: TRBD2; clone_size: .; v_call: TRBV29-1; j_call: TRBJ2-1
cdr3_aa: CASSLTTASTDTQYF; cdr3_nt: TGTGCCAGCAGCTTAACGACAGCCAGCACAGATACGCAGTATTTT; d_call: .; clone_size: .; v_call: TRBV7-3; j_call: TRBJ2-3
cdr3_aa: CASSLVSGYNSPLHF; cdr3_nt: TGTGCCAGCAGCTTAGTTTCGGGGTATAATTCACCCCTCCACTTT; d_call: .; clone_size: .; v_call: TRBV7-8; j_call: TRBJ1-6
cdr3_aa: CASSLLGQNTEAFF; cdr3_nt: TGTGCCAGCAGCTTACTGGGACAGAACACTGAAGCTTTCTTT; d_call: .; clone_size: .; v_call: TRBV7-2; j_call: TRBJ1-1
cdr3_aa: CASSLGSGYGYTF; cdr3_nt: TGTGCCAGCAGCTTAGGCAGCGGCTATGGCTACACCTTC; d_call: .; clone_size: .; v_call: TRBV5-6; j_call: TRBJ1-2
cdr3_aa: CASSPQGAGEQFF; cdr3_nt: TGTGCCAGCTCACCACAGGGGGCTGGTGAGCAGTTCTTC; d_call: TRBD1; clone_size: .; v_call: TRBV18; j_call: TRBJ2-1
cdr3_aa: CASSPGQSRNEQYF; cdr3_nt: TGTGCCAGCAGCCCGGGACAGTCTAGGAACGAGCAGTACTTC; d_call: TRBD1; clone_size: .; v_call: TRBV5-4; j_call: TRBJ2-7
cdr3_aa: CASSSRAGGSEQYF; cdr3_nt: TGTGCCAGCAGCAGTAGAGCGGGGGGGTCCGAGCAGTACTTC; d_call: TRBD2; clone_size: few; v_call: TRBV7-2; j_call: TRBJ2-7
cdr3_aa: CASSQAGEWTEAFF; cdr3_nt: TGCGCCAGCAGCCAAGCGGGGGAATGGACTGAAGCTTTCTTT; d_call: .; clone_size: .; v_call: TRBV4-1; j_call: TRBJ1-1
cdr3_aa: CASSVRGSNEKLFF; cdr3_nt: TGCGCCAGCAGTGTCAGGGGTTCTAATGAAAAACTGTTTTTT; d_call: .; clone_size: few; v_call: TRBV4-1; j_call: TRBJ1-4
cdr3_aa: CASSLTGQGVFGTDTQYF; cdr3_nt: TGTGCCAGCAGCTTAACGGGACAGGGGGTTTTCGGCACAGATACGCAGTATTTT; d_call: TRBD1; clone_size: .; v_call: TRBV13; j_call: TRBJ2-3
cdr3_aa: CASTMAGYYGYTF; cdr3_nt: TGTGCCAGCACAATGGCAGGGTACTATGGCTACACCTTC; d_call: .; clone_size: .; v_call: TRBV28; j_call: TRBJ1-2
cdr3_aa: CASSQDSRTDEKLFF; cdr3_nt: TGCGCCAGCAGCCAAGATTCCAGGACAGACGAAAAACTGTTTTTT; d_call: .; clone_size: .; v_call: TRBV4-3; j_call: TRBJ1-4
cdr3_aa: CAWREDRGHSQYF; cdr3_nt: TGTGCCTGGAGGGAGGATAGGGGACACAGTCAGTACTTC; d_call: .; clone_size: .; v_call: TRBV30; j_call: TRBJ2-4